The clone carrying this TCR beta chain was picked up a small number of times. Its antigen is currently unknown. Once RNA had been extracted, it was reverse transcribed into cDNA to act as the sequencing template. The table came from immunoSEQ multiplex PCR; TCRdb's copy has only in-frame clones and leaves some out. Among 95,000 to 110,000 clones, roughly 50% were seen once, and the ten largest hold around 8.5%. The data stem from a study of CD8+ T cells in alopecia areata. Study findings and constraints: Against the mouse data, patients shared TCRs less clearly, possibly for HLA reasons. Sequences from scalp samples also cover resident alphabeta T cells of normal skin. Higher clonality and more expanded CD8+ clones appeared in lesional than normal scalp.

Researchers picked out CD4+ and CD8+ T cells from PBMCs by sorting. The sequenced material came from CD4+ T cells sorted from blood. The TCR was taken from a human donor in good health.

CDR3 DNA sequence: TGTGCCACAGGGACGACTAATGAAAAACTGTTTTTT. As protein: CATGTTNEKLFF. The rearrangement uses TRBV7-8 and TRBJ1-4; a possible D gene is TRBD1 (5 bases). The CDR3 contains 12 residues. Trimming took off 10 bases at V and 2 bases at J, with 8 bases between the two ends. From germline, CDR1 is SGHVS and CDR2 FQNEAQ.